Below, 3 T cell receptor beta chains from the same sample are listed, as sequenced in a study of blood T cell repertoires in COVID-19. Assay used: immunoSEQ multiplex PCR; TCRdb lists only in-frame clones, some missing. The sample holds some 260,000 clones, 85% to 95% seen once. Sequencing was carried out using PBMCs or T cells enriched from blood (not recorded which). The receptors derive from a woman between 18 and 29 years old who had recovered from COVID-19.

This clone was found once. This CDR3 is CASGLGTLPNQPQHF. The CDR3 DNA reads as TGTGCTAGTGGTTTAGGGACACTCCCTAATCAGCCCCAGCATTTT. The V and J genes are TRBV12-5 and TRBJ1-5, with D possibly TRBD1 on 6 matching bases. The CDR3 consists of 15 residues. V was shortened by 3 bases and J by 4 bases, with 13 bases between the two germline ends. Per the germline V gene, CDR1 is LGHNT and CDR2 is FRNRAP.

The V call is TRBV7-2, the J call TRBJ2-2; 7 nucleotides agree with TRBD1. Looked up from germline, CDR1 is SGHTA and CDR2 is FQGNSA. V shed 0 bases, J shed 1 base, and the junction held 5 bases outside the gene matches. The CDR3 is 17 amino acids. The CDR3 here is CASSLASRTGNTGELFF. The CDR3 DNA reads TGTGCCAGCAGCTTAGCTTCCAGGACAGGGAACACCGGGGAGCTGTTTTTT.

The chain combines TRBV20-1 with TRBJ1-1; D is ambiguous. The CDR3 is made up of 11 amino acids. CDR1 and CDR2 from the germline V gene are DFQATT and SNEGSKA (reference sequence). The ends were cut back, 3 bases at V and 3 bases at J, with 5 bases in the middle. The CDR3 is CSARIDTEAFF. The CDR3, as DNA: TGCAGTGCTAGGATAGACACTGAAGCTTTCTTT.